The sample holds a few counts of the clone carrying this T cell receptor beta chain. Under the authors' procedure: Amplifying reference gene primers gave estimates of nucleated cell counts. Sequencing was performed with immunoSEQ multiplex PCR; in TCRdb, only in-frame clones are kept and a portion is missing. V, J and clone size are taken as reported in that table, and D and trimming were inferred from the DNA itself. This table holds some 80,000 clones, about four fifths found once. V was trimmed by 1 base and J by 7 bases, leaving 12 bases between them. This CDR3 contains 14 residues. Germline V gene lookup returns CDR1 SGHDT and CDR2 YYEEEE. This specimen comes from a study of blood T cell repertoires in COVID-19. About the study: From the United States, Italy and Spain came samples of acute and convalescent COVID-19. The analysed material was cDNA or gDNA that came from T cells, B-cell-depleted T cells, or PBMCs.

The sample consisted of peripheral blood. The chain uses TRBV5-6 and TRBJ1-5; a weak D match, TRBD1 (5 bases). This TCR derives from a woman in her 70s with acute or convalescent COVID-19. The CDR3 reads CASSLTGVYQPQHF. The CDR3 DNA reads TGTGCCAGCAGCTTGACGGGGGTGTACCAGCCCCAGCATTTT.